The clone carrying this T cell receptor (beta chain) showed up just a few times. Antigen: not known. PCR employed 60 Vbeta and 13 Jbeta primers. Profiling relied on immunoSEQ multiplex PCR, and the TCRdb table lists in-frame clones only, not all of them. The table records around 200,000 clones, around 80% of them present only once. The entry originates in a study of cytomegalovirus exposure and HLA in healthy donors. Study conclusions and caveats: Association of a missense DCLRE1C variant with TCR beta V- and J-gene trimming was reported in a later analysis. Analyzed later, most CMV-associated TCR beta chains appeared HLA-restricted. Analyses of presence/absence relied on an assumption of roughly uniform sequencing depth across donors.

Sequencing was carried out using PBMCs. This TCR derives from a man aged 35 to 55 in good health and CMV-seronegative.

The chain's CDR3 is CASREQAGGQGRHEQYF. Written as DNA, the CDR3 is TGTGCCAGCAGAGAACAAGCCGGGGGACAGGGGAGGCACGAGCAGTACTTC. J is TRBJ2-7 and V is TRBV2; TRBD1 matches 10 bases. Per germline, CDR1 SNHLY and CDR2 FYNNEI. V lost 6 bases and J lost 5; bases outside the gene matches: 16. This CDR3 has 17 residues.